This T cell receptor (beta chain) was sequenced for a study of T cells expressing NK-cell markers. Study outcomes and limitations: Dominant NKG2C+ clonotype frequencies of roughly 1.0-7.0% of CD8+ T cells were measured in about 6 donors.

TCR beta libraries carry UMIs added by 5'RACE template switching. TCRdb re-called the 5' RACE reads and gives one entry per CDR3 protein, without DNA. This repertoire includes some 410,000 distinct CDR3 sequences. In the case of this clonotype: Its antigen remains unknown.

CDR3 length: 15 amino acids. The germline gives CDR1 MGHDK, CDR2 SYGVNS. The chain uses TRBV25-1 and TRBJ2-2; TCRdb's D call of TRBD2 is untestable without DNA. The sequencing input was blood T cells: a sorted CD56 or NKG2C T cell subset, CD4+ or CD8+ T cells, or bulk PBMC T cells (not recorded which). The TCR was taken from a woman between 18 and 70 years old in good health. The CDR3 protein is CASGTPGLAAGELFF. Supplemented by reference TRBV25-1 and TRBJ2-2, the full variable domain reads EADIYQTPRYLVIGTGKKITLECSQTMGHDKMYWYQQDPGMELHLIHYSYGVNSTEKGDLSSESTVSRIRTEHFPLTLESARPSHTSQYLCASGTPGLAAGELFFGEGSRLTVL.